This T cell receptor beta chain comes out of a study of T-cell reconstitution after alpha-beta-depleted transplantation in children (dated by TCRdb to the mid-2010s). For the wider study: Using TCR repertoire profiling, the study quantitatively followed how T-cell immune reconstitution unfolded in children after TCRalphabeta/CD19-depleted allogeneic hematopoietic cell transplantation. General conclusions and limits of the study: In some patients, the high TCRbeta diversity seen at day 60 was put down to recipient T cells and intrathymic progenitors that had survived conditioning. About two months after transplant, the apparently early recovery of alphabetaT-cell counts reportedly depended on just several hundred clones that had expanded rapidly and came from non-depleted graft cells. The frequencies of hyperexpanded clones fell over the following months, and after one year, T-cell counts and TCRbeta diversity were mostly attributed to newly produced T cells.

The library came from PCR. Sequenced using an Illumina HiSeq 2500. Molecular barcoding was employed in the preparation of TCR libraries, with unique molecular identifiers being used to normalize TCRbeta repertoire quantification. Through fastp at Q25 and MiXCR, TCRdb rebuilt clones from the public reads, retaining in-frame beta chains. Rows matching on CDR3 protein sequence are summarized as one entry with the most common DNA and genes. The sample yields over 400,000 distinct CDR3 sequences; over 40% were counted once. About 30% of the sample lies in the top ten. The sample's treatment or condition, from its label and the paper: allogeneic hematopoietic cell transplantation with graft depleted of TCRalphabeta T cells and CD19 B cells. The children who served as transplant recipients had been given grafts of TCRalphabeta/CD19-depleted allogeneic hematopoietic cells. This clonotype came up once. The antigen this receptor binds is unknown. The input lacks base qualities; no much larger clone sits a single base away. Resting on one read, the evidence is weak.

V is cut by 1 base and J by 2 bases, and the space between the germline ends is 9 bases. The germline V gene (reference sequence) yields GTSNPN for CDR1 and SVGIG for CDR2. Its CDR3 holds 14 amino acids, cysteine through phenylalanine. Only the CDR3 part of the read is kept: 42 bases, read in frame from the first base. Recombination connected TRBV30 to TRBJ2-1; no D segment can be confidently identified. The TCR was taken from a girl aged 2 to 9 with aplastic anemia, due to receive a stem cell transplant. The input for sequencing was PBMCs, taken before TCRalphabeta/CD19-depleted stem cell transplant. Here the CDR3 is given as CAWSGLGPYNEQFF. The DNA reads TGTGCCTGGAGTGGGCTAGGGCCCTACAATGAGCAGTTCTTC.